A selection of T cell receptor beta chains follows, all from one sample in a study of T-cell reconstitution after alpha-beta-depleted transplantation in children. TCRdb re-analysed the PCR reads in MiXCR, keeping a single row per CDR3 protein. The table has some 530,000 distinct CDR3 sequences, around 12% seen once. The specimen comprised PBMCs from the stem cell graft donor, sampled from the stem cell graft. These receptors all stem from a human donor who donated a stem cell graft to a child with combined immunodeficiency. CDR3s include the opening cysteine and the closing phenylalanine or tryptophan. The D gene is left open where the match is weak. Clone sizes are given selectively: once, few, many, or a class where the clone is expanded.

v_gene	d_gene	abundance	j_gene	CDR3nt	CDR3aa
TRBV6-4	-	few	TRBJ2-3	TGTGCCAGCCGGCGGGAACATGGGGATACGCAGTATTTT	CASRREHGDTQYF
TRBV2	-	few	TRBJ2-1	TGTGCCAGCAGAGAGGGGGGGAACGAGCAGTTCTTC	CASREGGNEQFF
TRBV4-3	-	-	TRBJ2-3	TGCGCCAGCAGCCAAGATTCAGCGGCTGGCTTCACAGATACGCAGTATTTT	CASSQDSAAGFTDTQYF
TRBV4-3	-	many	TRBJ2-7	TGCGCCAGCAGCAAAGACACATCGCGCTACGAGCAGTACTTC	CASSKDTSRYEQYF
TRBV30	-	few	TRBJ2-7	TGTGCCTGGTCTCGGTACTACGAGCAGTACTTC	CAWSRYYEQYF
TRBV5-6	-	many	TRBJ2-5	TGTGCCAGCAGTTCGAAAGAGACCCAGTACTTC	CASSSKETQYF
TRBV5-5	TRBD2	-	TRBJ2-2	TGTGCCAGCAGCCGAGGAGGACTAGCGGGAGTTTCCGGGGAGCTGTTTTTT	CASSRGGLAGVSGELFF
TRBV7-3	TRBD2	-	TRBJ2-3	TGTGCCAGCAGCTTAACACCGACTAGCGGGAACACAGATACGCAGTATTTT	CASSLTPTSGNTDTQYF
TRBV20-1	TRBD2	-	TRBJ2-1	TGCAGTGCGTGGACTAGCGGGGGGGTCGCTGAGCAGTTCTTC	CSAWTSGGVAEQFF
TRBV9	TRBD1	few	TRBJ2-2	TGTGCCAGCAGCGCGAAACATGGGACAGGGACGAACACCGGGGAGCTGTTTTTT	CASSAKHGTGTNTGELFF
TRBV7-8	TRBD2	few	TRBJ2-1	TGTGCCAGCAGCTGGAAGCGGGAGTCCTCCTACAATGAGCAGTTCTTC	CASSWKRESSYNEQFF
TRBV30	-	many	TRBJ2-1	TGTGCCTGGAGGTCATACAATGAGCAGTTCTTC	CAWRSYNEQFF
TRBV2	TRBD1	few	TRBJ1-1	TGTGCCAGCAAAAAGGGGGCCTCGAATACTGAAGCTTTCTTT	CASKKGASNTEAFF
TRBV6-5	TRBD2	few	TRBJ2-2	TGTGCCAGCAGTTTCTCGGGTAGCGGGAGTCTTACCGGGGAGCTGTTTTTT	CASSFSGSGSLTGELFF
TRBV4-3	-	many	TRBJ2-7	TGCGCCAGCAGCCAAGGAGGCGACGGATCCTACGAGCAGTACTTC	CASSQGGDGSYEQYF
TRBV20-1	TRBD2	few	TRBJ2-5	TGCAGTGCTAGTCTAGCGGGGGGGCGAGAGACCCAGTACTTC	CSASLAGGRETQYF
TRBV7-3	-	-	TRBJ2-3	TGTGCCAGCAGGGCCGGTCTTCGGCGGGGGCTTCCCACAGATACGCAGTATTTT	CASRAGLRRGLPTDTQYF
TRBV18	TRBD1	many	TRBJ1-2	TGTGCCAGCTCACCAGTGGGGACAGGGTTCGACTATGGCTACACCTTC	CASSPVGTGFDYGYTF
TRBV11-2	TRBD1	-	TRBJ1-6	TGTGCCAGCAGCCCAACCTCGACAGGGTATAATTCACCCCTCCACTTT	CASSPTSTGYNSPLHF
TRBV12-3/TRBV12-4	TRBD2	many	TRBJ2-7	TGTGCCAGCAGCCTGGTCCTAGCGGGGCCCTCCTACGAGCAGTACTTC	CASSLVLAGPSYEQYF
TRBV18	TRBD2	-	TRBJ2-7	TGTGCCAGCTCACCAGAGCCGCTAGCGGGAGGTCCTACCTACGAGCAGTACTTC	CASSPEPLAGGPTYEQYF
TRBV27	-	many	TRBJ1-2	TGTGCCAGCAGTTTACAGGGAAATCCCTCTGGCTACACCTTC	CASSLQGNPSGYTF
TRBV6-5	-	few	TRBJ2-3	TGTGCCAGCAGTTTCCAGGGGCTGTCTGACACAGATACGCAGTATTTT	CASSFQGLSDTDTQYF
TRBV7-9	TRBD1	few	TRBJ2-7	TGTGCCAGCAGAGAGGGACAGGGCCTCACCTACGAGCAGTACTTC	CASREGQGLTYEQYF
TRBV5-1	-	few	TRBJ2-7	TGCGCCAGCAGCAGATTTACAGGGTCCGATCACGAGCAGTACTTC	CASSRFTGSDHEQYF
TRBV10-3	-	-	TRBJ1-3	TGTGCCATCAGTGAGTCGATAGCCTTTTACTCTGGAAACACCATATATTTT	CAISESIAFYSGNTIYF
TRBV27	-	many	TRBJ1-2	TGTGCCAGCAGTCACGGACCCCGTAACTATGGCTACACCTTC	CASSHGPRNYGYTF
TRBV28	-	many	TRBJ2-7	TGTGCCAGCATCGGGGGAACGGCGTACGAGCAGTACTTC	CASIGGTAYEQYF
TRBV27	-	many	TRBJ2-6	TGTGCCAGCACCCTAGGGGGTCCTGGGGCCAACGTCCTGACTTTC	CASTLGGPGANVLTF
TRBV15	TRBD1	-	TRBJ2-1	TGTGCCACCAGCAGAGAGTCCCCCGACAGGGGCGGATGGGAGCAGTTCTTC	CATSRESPDRGGWEQFF
TRBV20-1	-	many	TRBJ2-3	TGCAGTGCCCCCCGCCCAGGGGTGGTCACAGATACGCAGTATTTT	CSAPRPGVVTDTQYF
TRBV12-3/TRBV12-4	TRBD1	few	TRBJ1-4	TGTGCCAGCAGGGCCGGGACAGGGGGCTTCGAGAATGAAAAACTGTTTTTT	CASRAGTGGFENEKLFF
TRBV6-5	-	-	TRBJ2-5	TGTGCCAGCAGTTACCTCCCCGGAGGGAGGGGGGAGACCCAGTACTTC	CASSYLPGGRGETQYF
TRBV6-1	TRBD1	-	TRBJ1-2	TGTGCCAGCAGGGGGACAGTCGGCGCTAACTATGGCTACACCTTC	CASRGTVGANYGYTF
TRBV2	TRBD2	few	TRBJ2-1	TGTGCCAGCAGTGAAAGGGTATTTGGCGGGGGGCCGTACAATGAGCAGTTCTTC	CASSERVFGGGPYNEQFF
TRBV5-6	TRBD1	-	TRBJ2-6	TGTGCCAGCAGCTTAGGGACAGGGCGGACTGGGGCCAACGTCCTGACTTTC	CASSLGTGRTGANVLTF
TRBV27	TRBD2	-	TRBJ2-5	TGTGCCAGCAGTTCCATTCCACTTGGCTGGAGCGGGAGTTTGGAGACCCAGTACTTC	CASSSIPLGWSGSLETQYF
TRBV11-2	-	few	TRBJ2-3	TGTGCCAGCAGCTCGATCAGAGGGGCCAGCACAGATACGCAGTATTTT	CASSSIRGASTDTQYF
TRBV6-1	TRBD1	many	TRBJ2-7	TGTGCCAGCAGTGGACAGGGCTACGAGCAGTACTTC	CASSGQGYEQYF
TRBV7-2	-	-	TRBJ1-3	TGTGCCAGCAGCCCCCCACAGGCTGATGCTGGAAACACCATATATTTT	CASSPPQADAGNTIYF
TRBV11-2	TRBD1	few	TRBJ2-7	TGTGCCAGCAGCTTAGGGTGGGGGACAGGGGGCGAGCAGTACTTC	CASSLGWGTGGEQYF
TRBV12-3/TRBV12-4	-	-	TRBJ2-7	TGTGCCAGCAGTTTAAAGGGAATGGACGAGCAGTACTTC	CASSLKGMDEQYF
TRBV4-3	TRBD2	-	TRBJ2-5	TGCGCCAGCAGCCAGGGTGCACGACTAGCGGGAGAGGTAGCCCAGTACTTC	CASSQGARLAGEVAQYF
TRBV12-3/TRBV12-4	-	few	TRBJ2-5	TGTGCCAGCAGTTTAATGCCAGGGCGAGGAGAGACCCAGTACTTC	CASSLMPGRGETQYF
TRBV9	-	-	TRBJ2-7	TGTGCCAGCAGCGTGGGGGGGGGCAAGGCCTACGAGCAGTACTTC	CASSVGGGKAYEQYF
TRBV11-1	-	-	TRBJ1-1	TGTGCCAGCAGCTTAAGTGACAGTGAAGCTTTCTTT	CASSLSDSEAFF
TRBV6-2/TRBV6-3	-	many	TRBJ2-6	TGTGCCAGCATTATTCCCCTCCTGACTTTC	CASIIPLLTF
TRBV6-2/TRBV6-3	TRBD2	few	TRBJ2-5	TGTGCCAGCAGTTCAATCGGACTAGCGGGAGAAGAGACCCAGTACTTC	CASSSIGLAGEETQYF
TRBV7-2	-	many	TRBJ2-1	TGTGCCAGCAGCTTAAGAGGGGGGACAAACAATGAGCAGTTCTTC	CASSLRGGTNNEQFF
TRBV18	-	-	TRBJ1-1	TGTGCCAGCTCAACAGAAGGGGAAAGGGAGAACACTGAAGCTTTCTTT	CASSTEGERENTEAFF